The 10 T cell receptor beta chains listed next were all sequenced from one sample in a study of T cell responses to AZD1222 COVID-19 vaccine. The repertoire was sequenced with immunoSEQ multiplex PCR; TCRdb's copy has only in-frame clones and lacks some. The table includes about 100,000 clones, about 93% detected once. Sequences were derived from peripheral blood, sampled 28 days after the second AZD1222 dose. These receptors were obtained from an adult who received the AZD1222 COVID-19 vaccine.

The gene calls are TRBV5-1 and TRBJ2-3; TRBD2 matches at 10 bases. The V segment lost 3 bases and the J segment 6 bases; nucleotides outside the gene matches: 10. Per the germline V gene, CDR1 is SGHRS and CDR2 is YFSETQ. This CDR3 is 16 amino acids long. The DNA of the CDR3 is TGCGCCAGCAGCTCCGGGAAGGTAGCGGGGGGCGATACGCAGTATTTT. It encodes CASSSGKVAGGDTQYF.

V and J are TRBV7-9 and TRBJ1-5, with D uncertain. The V gene lost 4 bases and the J gene lost 3 bases, with 7 bases spanning the gap. CDR1 SEHNR and CDR2 FQNEAQ come from the germline V gene (reference sequence). This CDR3 region has 13 residues. The DNA for the CDR3 is TGTGCCAGCAGCTCAGACTACAATCAGCCCCAGCATTTT. This sequence encodes CASSSDYNQPQHF.

The rearrangement joins TRBV27 to TRBJ2-3, with D hard to call. V lost 2 bases and J lost 7, with 13 bases in between. Looked up from germline, CDR1 is MNHEY and CDR2 is SMNVEV (reference sequence). This CDR3 comprises 14 residues. As DNA, the CDR3 is TGTGCCAGCAGTTTAACCGTTGGGATTTATACGCAGTATTTT. Residues: CASSLTVGIYTQYF.

The chain combines TRBV29-1 with TRBJ2-1; D possibly corresponds to TRBD2 (5 bases). Germline CDR1 and CDR2: SQVTM and ANQGSEA. The CDR3 runs 12 residues. The germline V and J ends were trimmed by 2 bases and 4 bases, with 6 bases remaining between them. CDR3 DNA sequence: TGCAGCGTTGAACGGGGTTACAATGAGCAGTTCTTC. Amino acid sequence: CSVERGYNEQFF.

This chain links TRBV27 with TRBJ2-7; 9 bases map to TRBD1. The V gene end was trimmed by 2 bases and the J gene end by 2 bases; junction bases not matched to a gene: 4. This CDR3 is 15 amino acids long. Germline V lookup: CDR1 MNHEY, CDR2 SMNVEV (reference sequence). The chain's CDR3 is CASSLTGQGTYEQYF. As DNA, the CDR3 is TGTGCCAGCAGTTTAACGGGACAGGGCACCTACGAGCAGTACTTC.

The V and J genes are TRBV28 and TRBJ2-7; D gene unclear. The CDR3 has 13 amino acids. Germline V CDR1 and CDR2: MDHEN, SYDVKM. V lost 4 bases to trimming and J lost 2 bases, with 9 bases between them. CDR3 sequence reads: CASSWSITYEQYF. In DNA, the CDR3 is TGTGCCAGCAGTTGGAGCATAACCTACGAGCAGTACTTC.

V gene TRBV27 combines with J gene TRBJ1-4; no firm D call. The CDR3 totals 14 residues. The germline CDR1 and CDR2 sequences are MNHEY and SMNVEV (reference sequence). V lost 2 bases and J 2 bases, leaving 6 bases between the germline ends. CDR3 coding DNA: TGTGCCAGCAGTTTACTAGGGACTAATGAAAAACTGTTTTTT. The encoded protein is CASSLLGTNEKLFF.

The chain couples TRBV6-5 to TRBJ2-5, with TRBD1 as a possible D gene (5 bases). Trimming left V 8 bases short and J 5 bases short, with 18 bases between. Germline-derived CDR1 and CDR2 are MNHEY and SVGAGI. The CDR3 is 14 residues long. The CDR3 region is CASGRTKTGETQYF. The CDR3 DNA reads as TGTGCCAGCGGCCGGACAAAGACGGGCGAGACCCAGTACTTC.

The V call is TRBV30, the J call TRBJ1-2; D is undetermined. The germline gives CDR1 GTSNPN, CDR2 SVGIG (reference sequence). V dropped 0 bases and J dropped 6 bases, with 11 bases sitting between them. The CDR3 contains 13 residues. CDR3 in amino acids: CAWSVYRGDGYTF. The CDR3 DNA reads TGTGCCTGGAGTGTATACCGCGGAGATGGCTACACCTTC.

The chain employs TRBV30 and TRBJ1-3; no clear D gene. Trimming took 2 bases from V and 0 from J, leaving 14 bases between them. The CDR3 totals 16 residues. Per the germline V gene, CDR1 is GTSNPN and CDR2 is SVGIG (reference sequence). The CDR3, as DNA: TGTGCCTGGAGTCTTTATCGACTTAACTCTGGAAACACCATATATTTT. As protein: CAWSLYRLNSGNTIYF.